This TCR beta chain was recorded in a study of beta chain features in type 1 diabetes. Study-wide results and caveats: For type 1 diabetes patients, VDJ junctions showed fewer insertions and more deletions.

Sequenced material consisted of expressed TCRB transcripts (all of the isolated RNA was reverse transcribed). Sequencing was performed with immunoSEQ multiplex PCR; in TCRdb, only in-frame clones are kept and a portion is missing. The sample gives about 40,000 clones, around 48% of which show up once; 0.65% to 0.9% is in the top ten. Germline V gene lookup returns CDR1 SGHTA and CDR2 FQGNSA. V was clipped by 5 bases and J by 6 bases, with 11 bases between them. The CDR3 is 13 amino acids. Concerning this clone itself: What it binds is not known.

Sequenced material: central memory CD4+ T cells from blood. This chain joins TRBV7-2 and TRBJ1-5; no reliable D call. The source of this sequence is a young woman in good health. CDR3 residues: CASSVRSGQPQHF. The CDR3 DNA sequence: TGTGCCAGCAGCGTCCGATCGGGTCAGCCCCAGCATTTT. The full variable domain, rest sourced from reference TRBV7-2 and TRBJ1-5, is GAGVSQSPSNKVTEKGKDVELRCDPISGHTALYWYRQSLGQGLEFLIYFQGNSAPDKSGLPSDRFSAERTGGSVSTLTIQRTQQEDSAVYLCASSVRSGQPQHFGDGTRLSIL.